These 31 T cell receptor beta chains originate from one sample sequenced in a study of shared clonotypes between healthy human individuals. The data were produced by immunoSEQ multiplex PCR, yet TCRdb's version contains in-frame clones alone and is incomplete. Among approximately 2.3 million clones listed, approximately 93% were seen once. Sequencing was performed on naive CD4+ T cells from PBMCs. Indicated subset: CD45RA+ positively selected. These receptors were obtained from a man aged 18 to 29 in good health. Some clones in this sample may be carry-over from other donors' samples.

V is TRBV7-9 and J is TRBJ2-7; 10 bases are shared with TRBD2. V gave up 1 base and J gave up 2 bases; unmatched junction bases: 8. Germline loops: CDR1 SEHNR, CDR2 FQNEAQ (reference sequence). The CDR3 consists of 17 residues. CDR3 loop: CASSLVSSGSKTYEQYF. Here the CDR3 DNA reads TGTGCCAGCAGCTTAGTGTCTAGCGGGAGCAAAACCTACGAGCAGTACTTC. The entire variable domain, with the rest obtained from reference TRBV7-9 and TRBJ2-7, is as follows: DTGVSQNPRHKITKRGQNVTFRCDPISEHNRLYWYRQTLGQGPEFLTYFQNEAQLEKSRLLSDRFSAERPKGSFSTLEIQRTEQGDSAMYLCASSLVSSGSKTYEQYFGPGTRLTVT.

The J gene is TRBJ2-3, the V gene TRBV29-1, with D unresolved. Germline V gene data show CDR1 as SQVTM and CDR2 as ANQGSEA. This CDR3 comprises 13 residues. The V gene lost 6 bases and the J gene lost 1 base, with 11 bases spanning the gap. CDR3 loop: CSVHLYGTDTQYF. The CDR3 DNA follows: TGCAGCGTCCATCTGTATGGCACAGATACGCAGTATTTT.

Only one count was recorded for this clone. The chain recombines TRBV7-2 with TRBJ2-1; D is possibly TRBD1 (6 bases). Between the trimmed V and J ends, which lost 1 base and 0 bases, there was a span of 13 bases. Per germline, CDR1 SGHTA and CDR2 FQGNSA. This CDR3 is built from 17 residues. The CDR3 DNA is TGTGCCAGCAGCTTAGACCCCACAGGGTACTCCTACAATGAGCAGTTCTTC. Its translation: CASSLDPTGYSYNEQFF.

The chain combines TRBV7-2 with TRBJ1-2; D gene ambiguous. The CDR3 sequence is 13 residues long. Trimming pared 1 base from V and 4 bases from J, leaving 7 bases between. Germline assignment: CDR1 SGHTA and CDR2 FQGNSA. The CDR3 DNA follows: TGTGCCAGCAGCTTAGGGGCCCCCTATGGCTACACCTTC. Protein sequence: CASSLGAPYGYTF.

The rearrangement joins TRBV7-9 to TRBJ2-5; 16 nucleotides agree with TRBD2. Germline V CDR1 and CDR2: SEHNR, FQNEAQ (reference sequence). This CDR3 spans 17 amino acids. Trimming at V came to 5 bases and at J to 5 bases, leaving 8 bases not matched to a gene. The CDR3 sequence is CASSAGTSGRARETQYF. The CDR3, as DNA: TGTGCCAGCAGCGCCGGGACTAGCGGGAGGGCCCGGGAGACCCAGTACTTC.

This clone was recorded once. The chain is built from TRBV11-2 and TRBJ2-1; tentative D call: TRBD1 (6 bases). The CDR3 totals 13 residues. Per the germline V gene, CDR1 is SGHAT and CDR2 is FQNNGV. V lost 3 bases, J lost 5 bases, and 8 bases lay in between. CDR3 coding DNA: TGTGCCAGCAGCTTCGGACAGAACAATGAGCAGTTCTTC. Encoded protein: CASSFGQNNEQFF.

Of note for this clone: The same CDR3 can be traced to other DNA sequences in this sample. The chain couples TRBV6-1 to TRBJ2-3; D may be TRBD1 (5 bases). This CDR3 has 12 residues. Germline-derived CDR1 and CDR2 are MNHNS and SASEGT. The ends were cut back, 6 bases at V and 3 bases at J, with 7 bases in the middle. As DNA, the CDR3 is TGTGCCAGCAGGGGGCCAACAGATACGCAGTATTTT. Its protein is CASRGPTDTQYF.

V usage is TRBV5-4 and J usage is TRBJ2-2; D not resolved. The CDR3 has 15 residues. With 4 bases removed from V and 8 bases from J, the gap between germline ends came to 18 bases. Germline V gene sequence: CDR1 SGHNT, CDR2 YYREEE (reference sequence). This CDR3 is CASSKELDGRGELFF. The CDR3 bases are TGTGCCAGCAGCAAGGAACTGGATGGAAGGGGGGAGCTGTTTTTT.

The chain is built from TRBV29-1 and TRBJ2-3, with 8 bases identical to TRBD1. The CDR3 covers 13 residues. Trimming took 6 bases from V and 4 from J; bases not matched to a gene: 6. In germline, CDR1 is SQVTM, CDR2 ANQGSEA. The CDR3 bases are TGCAGCGTGACAGGGGCGAAGGCAGATACGCAGTATTTT. Translation: CSVTGAKADTQYF.

The CDR3 loop reads CASSWTTGSSGNTIYF. The DNA of the CDR3 is TGTGCCAGCAGCTGGACGACCGGGAGCTCTGGAAACACCATATATTTT. The J gene is TRBJ1-3, the V gene TRBV7-2; no definite D call. Germline loops: CDR1 SGHTA, CDR2 FQGNSA. The V end was cut by 4 bases, the J end by 0 bases, with 13 bases between. The CDR3 is 16 amino acids. The variable domain in full, with the rest retrieved from reference TRBV7-2 and TRBJ1-3, is GAGVSQSPSNKVTEKGKDVELRCDPISGHTALYWYRQSLGQGLEFLIYFQGNSAPDKSGLPSDRFSAERTGGSVSTLTIQRTQQEDSAVYLCASSWTTGSSGNTIYFGEGSWLTVV.

Concerning this clone: The same CDR3 can be traced to other DNA sequences in this sample. J is TRBJ1-1 and V is TRBV9, with unresolved D. CDR1 is SGDLS, CDR2 YYNGEE, per germline. V lost 0 bases and J lost 0, with 9 bases in between. The CDR3 length is 15 residues. CDR3 sequence reads: CASSVGGALNTEAFF. CDR3 in DNA: TGTGCCAGCAGCGTAGGGGGAGCCTTGAACACTGAAGCTTTCTTT. The whole variable domain, remainder taken from reference TRBV9 and TRBJ1-1, is DSGVTQTPKHLITATGQRVTLRCSPRSGDLSVYWYQQSLDQGLQFLIQYYNGEERAKGNILERFSAQQFPDLHSELNLSSLELGDSALYFCASSVGGALNTEAFFGQGTRLTVV.

For this clone: This sample also contains other DNA sequences that code for the same CDR3. CDR3 DNA sequence: TGCGCCAGCAGCCCCCGGACTGTGAACACTGAAGCTTTCTTT. Residues: CASSPRTVNTEAFF. This sequence joins TRBV5-1 and TRBJ1-1; D not resolved. From germline, CDR1 is SGHRS and CDR2 YFSETQ. The CDR3 totals 14 residues. Trimming took 4 bases from V and 0 from J, leaving 10 bases between them.

J is TRBJ2-7 and V is TRBV28; 9 nucleotides match TRBD1. Losses at the gene ends were 5 bases for V and 4 bases for J; bases not matched to a gene: 6. Germline V gene lookup returns CDR1 MDHEN and CDR2 SYDVKM. The CDR3 sequence is 14 residues long. The CDR3 sequence: CASSTGTGTYEQYF. The CDR3 DNA reads as TGTGCCAGCAGTACCGGGACAGGGACTTACGAGCAGTACTTC.

The V gene is TRBV2, the J gene TRBJ2-7; D might be TRBD2 (6 bases). Trimming took 3 bases from V and 7 from J, leaving 10 bases between them. The CDR3 runs 12 residues. CDR1 is SNHLY and CDR2 is FYNNEI in the germline V gene. The CDR3 sequence: CASSDLGLEQYF. The DNA for the CDR3 is TGTGCCAGCAGTGATCTGGGACTTGAGCAGTACTTC.

The chain uses TRBV7-6 and TRBJ2-7, with D tentatively TRBD2 (6 bases). CDR1 is SGHVS and CDR2 is FNYEAQ in the germline V gene. Trimming took off 2 bases at V and 5 bases at J, with 13 bases between the two ends. The CDR3 runs to 14 residues. In nucleotides, the CDR3 is TGTGCCAGCAGCTTACTGCCGCAGCGGGACGAGCAGTACTTC. It is translated as CASSLLPQRDEQYF.

The chain carries TRBV28 and TRBJ1-2; possibly TRBD1 for D (5 bases). The V end lost 4 bases, the J end lost 4 bases, and 22 bases lay between the germline ends. The CDR3 covers 17 residues. Germline V gene data show CDR1 as MDHEN and CDR2 as SYDVKM. Written as DNA, the CDR3 is TGTGCCAGCAGTTCTCCGGGTGCCGGGGACTTGCCCTATGGCTACACCTTC. It encodes CASSSPGAGDLPYGYTF.

This clone was counted a single time. The chain joins TRBV5-1 to TRBJ2-5; 11 bases are shared with TRBD1. The J segment lost 3 bases and the V segment lost 3 bases, leaving 4 bases of the junction unmatched. The CDR3 extends over 15 amino acids. The germline gives CDR1 SGHRS, CDR2 YFSETQ. CDR3 region: CASSWSGQGEETQYF. The CDR3 DNA reads as TGCGCCAGCAGCTGGTCGGGACAGGGGGAAGAGACCCAGTACTTC.

In this sample, this clone turned up once. This sequence joins TRBV7-2 and TRBJ2-3, with D unresolved. Trimming removed 0 bases from V and 0 bases from J, with 4 bases in between. Germline V gene data show CDR1 as SGHTA and CDR2 as FQGNSA. The CDR3 has 14 amino acids. The CDR3 sequence: CASSLARSTDTQYF. In DNA form, the CDR3 reads TGTGCCAGCAGCTTAGCGCGGAGCACAGATACGCAGTATTTT. The complete variable domain, with remaining parts taken from reference TRBV7-2 and TRBJ2-3, reads GAGVSQSPSNKVTEKGKDVELRCDPISGHTALYWYRQSLGQGLEFLIYFQGNSAPDKSGLPSDRFSAERTGGSVSTLTIQRTQQEDSAVYLCASSLARSTDTQYFGPGTRLTVL.

The V call is TRBV27, the J call TRBJ1-2; D ambiguous. In germline, CDR1 is MNHEY, CDR2 SMNVEV (reference sequence). The CDR3 runs to 14 residues. V was cut by 2 bases and J by 0 bases, with 7 bases left in between. The chain's CDR3 is CASSLRETNYGYTF. In DNA, the CDR3 is TGTGCCAGCAGTTTACGTGAGACTAACTATGGCTACACCTTC.

The V and J genes are TRBV28 and TRBJ1-5; 8 nucleotides line up with TRBD1. J gave up 0 bases and V 8 bases, and 15 bases lay outside the gene matches. The germline CDR1 and CDR2 sequences are MDHEN and SYDVKM. The CDR3 spans 18 residues. CDR3 region: CASSIPRQGTFSNQPQHF. The CDR3 DNA reads TGTGCCAGCTCCATCCCCCGACAGGGGACTTTTAGCAATCAGCCCCAGCATTTT.

In regard to this clone: Other DNA sequences within the sample encode an identical CDR3. The chain combines TRBV27 with TRBJ2-3, with 8 bases lining up with TRBD1. Trimming took 10 bases from V and 2 from J; bases not matched to a gene: 8. Germline CDR1 MNHEY, CDR2 SMNVEV (reference sequence). CDR3 length: 14 residues. The CDR3 DNA sequence: TGTGCCACCTCCAGGGGGCGTTTCACAGATACGCAGTATTTT. It encodes CATSRGRFTDTQYF.

About this clone itself: Other DNA sequences in this sample translate to the same CDR3. The chain recombines TRBV30 with TRBJ2-7; unclear D gene. The CDR3 runs to 12 residues. In germline, CDR1 is GTSNPN, CDR2 SVGIG (reference sequence). V dropped 0 bases and J dropped 2 bases, with 5 bases sitting between them. CDR3 loop: CAWSVLTYEQYF. The CDR3 DNA reads TGTGCCTGGAGTGTACTGACCTACGAGCAGTACTTC.

J is TRBJ2-2 and V is TRBV19; D uncertain. This CDR3 contains 14 residues. CDR1 LNHDA and CDR2 SQIVND come from the germline V gene (reference sequence). V gave up 7 bases and J gave up 6 bases, with 15 bases separating them. The CDR3, as DNA: TGTGCCAGTAAGGAGTCAGCTGTCCCCGGGGAGCTGTTTTTT. Protein: CASKESAVPGELFF.

The CDR3 loop reads CASSDLVGGYEQYF. The CDR3 DNA reads TGTGCCAGCAGTGATTTAGTGGGCGGCTACGAGCAGTACTTC. The rearrangement uses TRBV6-1 and TRBJ2-7; no firm D call. Germline-derived CDR1 and CDR2 are MNHNS and SASEGT. The CDR3 contains 14 residues. Trimming left V 3 bases short and J 3 bases short, with 12 bases between.

This clone occurred a few times. V usage is TRBV11-2 and J usage is TRBJ1-5; possibly TRBD1 for D (5 bases). Germline CDR1 is SGHAT and CDR2 is FQNNGV. There are 15 residues in the CDR3. Trimming took 5 bases from V and 1 from J, leaving 12 bases between them. The CDR3 bases are TGTGCCAGCAGCCCGAGAGGGGAGAGCAATCAGCCCCAGCATTTT. It encodes CASSPRGESNQPQHF.

V usage is TRBV7-2 and J usage is TRBJ2-3; 7 bases map to TRBD1. V dropped 0 bases and J dropped 3; count of bases not matched to a gene: 6. Germline CDR1 and CDR2: SGHTA and FQGNSA. The CDR3 spans 16 residues. Written as DNA, the CDR3 is TGTGCCAGCAGCTTAGCCGGGACAGTATTTACAGATACGCAGTATTTT. Translation gives CASSLAGTVFTDTQYF.

This sequence joins TRBV6-5 and TRBJ1-3; D uncertain. V lost 4 bases and J 0 bases, leaving 7 bases between the germline ends. This CDR3 contains 14 residues. CDR1 is MNHEY and CDR2 is SVGAGI in the germline V gene. CDR3 residues: CASSFQSSGNTIYF. The DNA of the CDR3 is TGTGCCAGCAGTTTCCAATCCTCTGGAAACACCATATATTTT.

The chain carries TRBV21-1 and TRBJ2-7; the table assigns TRBD1, which was not confirmed against the DNA. TRBV21-1 corresponds to a pseudogene. CDR3 length equals 21 residues. The CDR3 region is CASSKATGQGFSEATYYEQYF. CDR3 coding DNA: TGTGCCAGCAGCAAAGCTACGGGACAGGGGTTCTCGGAGGCCACCTACTACGAGCAGTACTTC.

This sequence joins TRBV6-5 and TRBJ2-1; D possibly corresponds to TRBD1 (5 bases). Germline V gene lookup returns CDR1 MNHEY and CDR2 SVGAGI. V was pared by 6 bases and J by 4 bases, with 13 bases between. This CDR3 region has 14 residues. CDR3 region: CASSPTRAYNEQFF. The CDR3 DNA sequence: TGTGCCAGCAGCCCAACCAGGGCGTACAATGAGCAGTTCTTC.

The chain links TRBV28 to TRBJ2-3; 11 bases agree with TRBD2. The CDR3 sequence is 15 residues long. The V segment lost 6 bases and the J segment 4 bases; nucleotides outside the gene matches: 6. Germline lookup yields CDR1 MDHEN and CDR2 SYDVKM. Written as DNA, the CDR3 is TGTGCCAGCAGACTTAGCGGGAGGGCCTCAGATACGCAGTATTTT. Translation gives CASRLSGRASDTQYF.

This clone was detected a few times. CDR3 DNA sequence: TGTGCCACGAGGACAGGGCGCTCTGGAAACACCATATATTTT. Protein sequence: CATRTGRSGNTIYF. J is TRBJ1-3 and V is TRBV28; 8 positions agree with TRBD1. The V gene's germline CDR1 is MDHEN and CDR2 SYDVKM. The CDR3 contains 14 residues. The J segment lost 0 bases and the V segment lost 10 bases, leaving 5 bases of the junction unmatched. Combining the CDR3 with reference TRBV28 and TRBJ1-3 gives the whole variable domain DVKVTQSSRYLVKRTGEKVFLECVQDMDHENMFWYRQDPGLGLRLIYFSYDVKMKEKGDIPEGYSVSREKKERFSLILESASTNQTSMYLCATRTGRSGNTIYFGEGSWLTVV.